The TCR beta chain described here comes from a study of blood T cell repertoires in COVID-19. Study background: The United States, Italy and Spain provided the acute and convalescent COVID-19 samples. Sample material is recorded as cDNA or gDNA derived from T cells, B-cell-depleted T cells, or PBMCs.

Authors' processing steps: Estimation of nucleated cell counts relied on the amplification of reference gene primers. TCRdb's table, derived via immunoSEQ multiplex PCR, lists solely in-frame clones and lacks some. Clonal size and the V and J genes are those of that table, whereas D and trimming came from the DNA. The sample holds fewer than 150,000 clones, roughly 88% seen once. In germline, CDR1 is SGHNT, CDR2 YENEEA. The CDR3 spans 15 residues. The V gene lost 2 bases and the J gene lost 6 bases, with 14 bases spanning the gap. V gene TRBV11-3 combines with J gene TRBJ2-1; tentative D call: TRBD2 (7 bases). Sequencing used peripheral blood. This receptor was identified in a human donor in a cohort sampled during active COVID-19. The CDR3 reads CASSLSSGGSNEQFF. The CDR3 coding sequence is TGTGCCAGCAGCTTATCATCGGGGGGCAGCAATGAGCAGTTCTTC. The full variable domain, completed using reference TRBV11-3 and TRBJ2-1, is EAGVVQSPRYKIIEKKQPVAFWCNPISGHNTLYWYLQNLGQGPELLIRYENEEAVDDSQLPKDRFSAERLKGVDSTLKIQPAELGDSAVYLCASSLSSGGSNEQFFGPGTRLTVL.